These 10 T cell receptor beta chains came from one sample sequenced in a study of OX40 agonist ivuxolimab in advanced cancers. The method was immunoSEQ multiplex PCR; TCRdb's version includes in-frame clones alone and lacks a portion of them. Altogether about 67,000 clones are present, around 90% being singletons, with the ten largest covering approximately 0.3%. This specimen was CD4+ or CD8+ T cells sorted from blood, taken in a trial of the OX40 agonist ivuxolimab. The origin of the receptors is an adult with an advanced solid tumor such as melanoma, head and neck, liver or kidney cancer.

This clone was observed a handful of times. The chain joins TRBV23-1 to TRBJ1-5; tentative D call: TRBD1 (6 bases). TRBV23-1 counts as an open reading frame of uncertain function. V was cut by 7 bases and J by 7 bases, with 17 bases left in between. There are 14 residues in the CDR3. The DNA for the CDR3 is TGCGCCAGCACTTTCGGGGGCCCCAGGCAGCCCCAGCATTTT. Residues: CASTFGGPRQPQHF.

The chain has TRBV19 and TRBJ1-1, with D possibly being TRBD1 (5 bases). The CDR3 length is 14 residues. V shed 4 bases and J shed 3 bases, with 12 bases lying between them. Germline lookup yields CDR1 LNHDA and CDR2 SQIVND (reference sequence). DNA for the CDR3: TGTGCCAGTAGTAACCAGGGATGGCACACTGAAGCTTTCTTT. Protein: CASSNQGWHTEAFF.

The chain employs TRBV7-9 and TRBJ2-7, with 9 bases that match TRBD1. Germline assignment: CDR1 SEHNR and CDR2 FQNEAQ (reference sequence). V lost 5 bases and J lost 2; bases outside the gene matches: 7. The CDR3 consists of 15 residues. In DNA form, the CDR3 reads TGTGCCAGCAGCCTGTGGGACAGGGCTGCCTACGAGCAGTACTTC. Its translation is CASSLWDRAAYEQYF.

The CDR3: CASSLRQHYGYTF. CDR3 coding DNA: TGTGCCAGCAGCTTGAGACAGCACTATGGCTACACCTTC. This sequence joins TRBV7-2 and TRBJ1-2; TRBD1 might be the D (5 bases). V gave up 3 bases and J gave up 3 bases, with 8 bases separating them. The CDR3 is made up of 13 amino acids. Germline V gene data show CDR1 as SGHTA and CDR2 as FQGNSA.

The rearrangement links TRBV19 to TRBJ1-4, with D hard to call. V gave up 4 bases and J gave up 2 bases, with 8 bases separating them. In germline, CDR1 is LNHDA, CDR2 SQIVND (reference sequence). The CDR3 is 14 amino acids. In nucleotides, the CDR3 is TGTGCCAGTAGTACGACATATACTAATGAAAAACTGTTTTTT. This sequence encodes CASSTTYTNEKLFF.

The CDR3 loop reads CASSLGLRGMAFF. CDR3 DNA: TGTGCCAGCAGCTTAGGTCTCAGGGGAATGGCTTTCTTT. The chain joins TRBV7-9 to TRBJ1-1; tentative D call: TRBD1 (6 bases). This CDR3 contains 13 residues. Germline loops: CDR1 SEHNR, CDR2 FQNEAQ (reference sequence). V shed 1 base and J shed 11 bases, with 14 bases lying between them. Using reference TRBV7-9 and TRBJ1-1 for the parts outside the CDR3, the full variable domain is DTGVSQNPRHKITKRGQNVTFRCDPISEHNRLYWYRQTLGQGPEFLTYFQNEAQLEKSRLLSDRFSAERPKGSFSTLEIQRTEQGDSAMYLCASSLGLRGMAFFGQGTRLTVV.

This clone was observed a single time. The rearrangement joins TRBV6-1 to TRBJ1-5, with D possibly being TRBD1 (5 bases). The CDR3 loop spans 15 amino acids. The V gene's germline CDR1 is MNHNS and CDR2 SASEGT. Trimming shortened V by 0 bases and J by 5 bases, and 11 bases separated the two germline ends. As DNA, the CDR3 is TGTGCCAGCAGTGAAGCGGGGGGACCCTATCAGCCCCAGCATTTT. Encoded protein: CASSEAGGPYQPQHF.

The V gene is TRBV2, the J gene TRBJ2-7; 11 bases align to TRBD2. Germline lookup yields CDR1 SNHLY and CDR2 FYNNEI. This CDR3 has 14 residues. V lost 5 bases, J lost 3 bases, and 3 bases stayed unmatched. This CDR3 is CASSRLAGFYEQYF. In nucleotides, the CDR3 is TGTGCCAGCAGTAGACTAGCGGGATTCTACGAGCAGTACTTC.

The chain combines TRBV9 with TRBJ1-6; no clear D gene. The CDR3 loop spans 13 amino acids. Trimming took off 2 bases at V and 6 bases at J, with 6 bases between the two ends. From germline, CDR1 is SGDLS and CDR2 YYNGEE. CDR3 protein: CASSVAGNSPLHF. The CDR3 nucleotides read TGTGCCAGCAGCGTTGCGGGTAATTCACCCCTCCACTTT.

The chain is built from TRBV5-6 and TRBJ1-1, with a possible D match to TRBD1 (6 bases). The V gene lost 0 bases and the J gene lost 3 bases, with 12 bases spanning the gap. Germline V gives CDR1 SGHDT, CDR2 YYEEEE. This CDR3 spans 15 amino acids. CDR3 nucleotide sequence: TGTGCCAGCAGCTTGGTGGGGGGCCGGTACACTGAAGCTTTCTTT. Its protein is CASSLVGGRYTEAFF.